The sequence of this TCR beta chain was determined in a study of early T cells in non-severe SARS-CoV-2 infection. Whole-study context: Chains were unpaired, as sequencing was done on bulk RNA from unsorted whole blood.

J gave up 0 bases and V 3 bases, and 10 bases lay outside the gene matches. This CDR3 is built from 17 residues. Germline V gives CDR1 MGHRA, CDR2 YSYEKL. TCRdb re-analysed the 5' RACE reads in MiXCR, keeping a single row per CDR3 protein. The repertoire holds about 77,000 distinct CDR3 sequences, with less than 15% as singletons. The sequencing used whole blood, collected at baseline. The sequence was collected from an adult who was a healthcare worker with PCR-confirmed SARS-CoV-2 infection or an uninfected control (not recorded which). The donor label of this sample is uncertain. V and J are TRBV4-1 and TRBJ2-5; 7 bases agree with TRBD1. CDR3 DNA: TGCGCCAGCAGCCACAGAGGACAGGCGTGGGACCAAGAGACCCAGTACTTC. It is translated as CASSHRGQAWDQETQYF.